These 22 T cell receptor beta chains share one sample of origin, sequenced in a study of cytomegalovirus exposure and HLA in healthy donors (dated by TCRdb to 2015 to 2018). The library was made by the immunoSEQ multiplex PCR assay. For the multiplex PCR, a mixture combining 60 forward primers for TCR Vbeta segments and 13 reverse primers for TCR Jbeta segments was used. Drawn from immuneACCESS, this table holds only the in-frame rearrangements with V and J called that TCRdb kept. Clones are partly lost; checked studies trace under half to an unresolved V gene and leave the rest unexplained. This sample is represented by 150,000 to 200,000 clones; roughly 79% of them were singletons. 6.5% to 9% of the sample is taken by the ten largest. Material: PBMCs. The receptors stem from a middle-aged woman in good health and CMV-seropositive.

The chain couples TRBV28 to TRBJ2-7; D may be TRBD2 (5 bases). V was shortened by 8 bases and J by 0 bases, with 14 bases between the two germline ends. From germline, CDR1 is MDHEN and CDR2 SYDVKM. The CDR3 totals 14 residues. CDR3 in amino acids: CASLSSGYSYEQYF. The CDR3, as DNA: TGTGCCAGCCTAAGCAGCGGCTACTCCTACGAGCAGTACTTC.

The rearrangement uses TRBV13 and TRBJ2-2; 10 bases are shared with TRBD2. Trimming cost V 2 bases and J 2 bases; bases outside gene matches: 8. This CDR3 is built from 18 residues. The germline V gene encodes CDR1 PRHDT and CDR2 FYEKMQ (reference sequence). The CDR3 is CASSLLSLAGVNTGELFF. Here the CDR3 DNA reads TGTGCCAGCAGCTTATTGTCCCTAGCGGGGGTAAACACCGGGGAGCTGTTTTTT.

This chain uses TRBV7-9 with TRBJ2-1; 12 bases agree with TRBD1. CDR3 length: 15 residues. CDR1 is SEHNR, CDR2 FQNEAQ, per germline (reference sequence). The V gene end was trimmed by 5 bases and the J gene end by 8 bases; junction bases not matched to a gene: 7. CDR3 sequence: CASSQGTGGWDEQFF. CDR3 nucleotide sequence: TGTGCCAGCAGCCAAGGGACAGGGGGCTGGGATGAGCAGTTCTTC.

The V call is TRBV7-3, the J call TRBJ2-4; D is perhaps TRBD1 (5 bases). Germline loops: CDR1 SGHTA, CDR2 FQGTGA. V was shortened by 8 bases and J by 0 bases, with 26 bases between the two germline ends. The CDR3 is made up of 19 amino acids. The CDR3 sequence is CASETKGISRYLAKNIQYF. In DNA, the CDR3 is TGTGCCAGCGAAACAAAGGGGATCTCGCGGTACCTAGCCAAAAACATTCAGTACTTC.

DNA of the CDR3: TGTGCCAGCAGTTTCCCTAGCGGGGGGACAGATACGCAGTATTTT. Its protein product is CASSFPSGGTDTQYF. The V gene is TRBV28, the J gene TRBJ2-3, with 11 bases matching TRBD2. The CDR3 runs 15 residues. In germline, CDR1 is MDHEN, CDR2 SYDVKM. V dropped 3 bases and J dropped 3; count of bases not matched to a gene: 2.

V usage is TRBV5-6 and J usage is TRBJ1-5; D perhaps matches TRBD1 (6 bases). CDR3 size: 16 residues. CDR1 is SGHDT and CDR2 is YYEEEE in the germline V gene. The V and J ends lost 0 bases and 1 base respectively, with 11 bases between them. The CDR3 is CASSLAGVSSNQPQHF. In nucleotides, the CDR3 is TGTGCCAGCAGCTTGGCAGGGGTATCGAGCAATCAGCCCCAGCATTTT.

This clone came up once. The chain is built from TRBV11-2 and TRBJ2-5, with a weak D call TRBD2 (5 bases). This CDR3 region has 14 residues. V shed 4 bases and J shed 2 bases, with 11 bases lying between them. Germline V gene data show CDR1 as SGHAT and CDR2 as FQNNGV. CDR3 region: CASSSTGFQETQYF. CDR3 sequence (DNA): TGTGCCAGCAGCTCTACGGGATTTCAAGAGACCCAGTACTTC.

The chain recombines TRBV18 with TRBJ1-2; a weak D match, TRBD1 (5 bases). The CDR3 is 14 residues long. The V gene lost 6 bases and the J gene lost 8 bases, with 19 bases spanning the gap. The germline V gene encodes CDR1 KGHSH and CDR2 LQKENI. This chain's CDR3 is CASSAAGDGSGYTF. The CDR3 nucleotides are TGTGCCAGCTCGGCAGCGGGGGACGGCTCAGGCTACACCTTC. Together with reference TRBV18 and TRBJ1-2, the CDR3 gives the full variable domain: NAGVMQNPRHLVRRRGQEARLRCSPMKGHSHVYWYRQLPEEGLKFMVYLQKENIIDESGMPKERFSAEFPKEGPSILRIQQVVRGDSAAYFCASSAAGDGSGYTFGSGTRLTVV.

The chain employs TRBV7-8 and TRBJ1-6; D uncertain. Germline CDR1 and CDR2: SGHVS and FQNEAQ. V was trimmed by 5 bases and J by 0 bases, leaving 8 bases between them. This CDR3 has 15 residues. The CDR3 here is CASSKSGSYNSPLHF. The CDR3 DNA reads as TGTGCCAGCAGCAAGTCGGGCTCCTATAATTCACCCCTCCACTTT.

V gene TRBV6-5 combines with J gene TRBJ1-2; 8 bases agree with TRBD1. The ends lost 3 bases at V and 8 bases at J; junction bases unmatched: 8. The CDR3 is 14 residues long. The germline gives CDR1 MNHEY, CDR2 SVGAGI. Here the CDR3 reads CASSYGQGSSGYTF. The CDR3 DNA sequence: TGTGCCAGCAGTTATGGACAGGGCTCTTCCGGCTACACCTTC.

The rearrangement joins TRBV19 to TRBJ2-1; TRBD2 agrees at 7 bases. The CDR3 spans 16 residues. The V gene end was trimmed by 6 bases and the J gene end by 1 base; junction bases not matched to a gene: 9. From germline, CDR1 is LNHDA and CDR2 SQIVND (reference sequence). CDR3 protein: CASSMGGDGSYNEQFF. DNA for the CDR3: TGTGCCAGTAGCATGGGGGGGGATGGGTCCTACAATGAGCAGTTCTTC.

In its sample, this clone was seen once. This chain connects TRBV5-1 to TRBJ1-2; unclear D gene. V was cut by 4 bases and J by 10 bases, with 17 bases left in between. Germline CDR1 reads SGHRS; CDR2 reads YFSETQ. The CDR3 length is 13 residues. In DNA form, the CDR3 reads TGCGCCAGCAGCAACCCCCCACTGATGTTCTACACCTTC. This gives the protein CASSNPPLMFYTF.

This clone was recorded only once. The chain recombines TRBV29-1 with TRBJ2-3; D remains unclear. The V gene lost 3 bases and the J gene lost 0 bases, with 10 bases spanning the gap. The CDR3 totals 14 residues. Germline V CDR1 and CDR2: SQVTM, ANQGSEA. The CDR3 DNA follows: TGCAGCGTTGAGCCGCTACGTAGCACAGATACGCAGTATTTT. Protein: CSVEPLRSTDTQYF.

This chain links TRBV6-5 with TRBJ1-5; D ambiguous. Germline values: CDR1 MNHEY, CDR2 SVGAGI. This CDR3 has 13 residues. V was shortened by 6 bases and J by 4 bases, with 10 bases between the two germline ends. CDR3 bases: TGTGCCAGCAGGATTTCGGGAAATCAGCCCCAGCATTTT. Amino acid sequence: CASRISGNQPQHF.

The V gene is TRBV4-3, the J gene TRBJ1-4, with TRBD1 matching 8 bases. Per the germline V gene, CDR1 is LGHNA and CDR2 is YSLEER. V lost 0 bases to trimming and J lost 8 bases; unmatched junction nucleotides: 5. This CDR3 spans 15 amino acids. The CDR3 here is CASSQDGTGREKLFF. CDR3 coding DNA: TGCGCCAGCAGCCAAGACGGGACAGGCCGAGAAAAACTGTTTTTT.

This chain connects TRBV19 to TRBJ2-1; TRBD1 might be the D (7 bases). V was clipped by 4 bases and J by 3 bases, with 16 bases between them. Germline values: CDR1 LNHDA, CDR2 SQIVND (reference sequence). The CDR3 has 16 amino acids. As DNA, the CDR3 is TGTGCCAGTAGTACGCCAACGCGGGACAGCTACAATGAGCAGTTCTTC. Translating it yields CASSTPTRDSYNEQFF.

There are a few counts of this clone. The J gene is TRBJ1-2, the V gene TRBV6-5, with a possible D match to TRBD1 (6 bases). The length of the CDR3 is 15 residues. The V end was cut by 2 bases, the J end by 5 bases, with 15 bases between. Germline V gives CDR1 MNHEY, CDR2 SVGAGI. The CDR3 region is CASSYRDIGTYGYTF. The CDR3 DNA sequence: TGTGCCAGCAGTTACCGCGATATCGGGACATATGGCTACACCTTC.

V and J are TRBV6-5 and TRBJ1-1, with 9 nucleotides matching TRBD1. The germline V gene encodes CDR1 MNHEY and CDR2 SVGAGI. This CDR3 comprises 12 residues. With 4 bases clipped from V and 9 bases from J, the junction kept 3 bases outside the gene matches. Here the CDR3 DNA reads TGTGCCAGCAGTTTAACAGGGGGCCAAGCTTTCTTT. Translated, it gives CASSLTGGQAFF.

Ten or more counts support this clone. The rearrangement joins TRBV6-1 to TRBJ1-5; the match to TRBD1 covers 7 bases. The trim removed 1 base at V and 6 bases at J, leaving 6 bases unmatched. Germline assignment: CDR1 MNHNS and CDR2 SASEGT. The CDR3 sequence is 15 residues long. The CDR3 here is CASSEVTNRGQPQHF. The DNA of the CDR3 is TGTGCCAGCAGTGAAGTTACTAACAGGGGTCAGCCCCAGCATTTT.

The chain is built from TRBV4-1 and TRBJ2-1; TRBD2 is a possible D gene (6 bases). Germline V gene lookup returns CDR1 MGHRA and CDR2 YSYEKL. The CDR3 totals 15 residues. V shed 1 base and J shed 5 bases, with 12 bases lying between them. The CDR3 DNA is TGCGCCAGCAGCCAAGGACTAGTTTCTGACAATGAGCAGTTCTTC. Translated, it gives CASSQGLVSDNEQFF.

This rearrangement joins TRBV5-1 to TRBJ1-5; D call uncertain. Germline CDR1 SGHRS, CDR2 YFSETQ. The CDR3 runs 15 residues. V shed 0 bases and J shed 7 bases, with 14 bases lying between them. The CDR3 protein is CASSLDGRREQPQHF. The CDR3 DNA reads as TGCGCCAGCAGCTTGGATGGCCGGCGGGAGCAGCCCCAGCATTTT.

This clone was recorded at least ten times. The chain carries TRBV5-1 and TRBJ1-2; 7 nucleotides match TRBD1. Trimming at V came to 4 bases and at J to 3 bases, leaving 3 bases not matched to a gene. The CDR3 is made up of 13 amino acids. Germline-derived CDR1 and CDR2 are SGHRS and YFSETQ. CDR3 protein: CASSAQGDYGYTF. The CDR3 region has the DNA TGCGCCAGCAGCGCGCAGGGGGACTATGGCTACACCTTC.